The following is a T cell receptor beta chain sequence with its context. Its antigen remains unknown. The data derive from a study of CD8+CD57+ T cells in acquired aplastic anemia. Study information: An average of roughly 2.9 ug of DNA was obtained from sorted CD4+ and CD8+ cells. Read counts for CD4+ cells (from healthy donors) averaged about 10 million.

Regarding the study as a whole: Patients and controls shared twenty-nine CD8+ CDR3 sequences. The study found no significant CD8+ Simpson's diversity difference between patients and controls.

V was shortened by 1 base and J by 3 bases, with 12 bases between the two germline ends. The germline V gene has CDR1 SEHNR and CDR2 FQNEAQ (reference sequence). The CDR3 is 15 amino acids. The use of genomic DNA as template underpinned the TCR beta VDJ and CDR3 profiling. TCRdb reanalysed the reads using MiXCR and keeps one entry per CDR3 protein. This table has some 210,000 distinct CDR3 sequences, about 59% appearing once. The genes are TRBV7-9 and TRBJ1-2, with no clear D. The origin of this receptor is a human donor in good health. The specimen sequenced was sorted CD4+, CD8+, or CD8+CD57+ T cells (not recorded which) from PBMCs. The CDR3 spells CASSLGQQRDYGYTF. CDR3 bases: TGTGCCAGCAGCTTAGGGCAACAGCGGGACTATGGCTACACCTTC.